This T cell receptor (beta chain) was captured in a study of T cell changes during pregnancy in multiple sclerosis. The junction had 5 bases not matched to a gene; V was cut back by 4 bases and J by 6 bases. Germline-derived CDR1 and CDR2 are MNHEY and SMNVEV (reference sequence). The CDR3 totals 14 residues. The sample holds one count of this clone. Clones were sequenced by immunoSEQ multiplex PCR, and TCRdb holds only the in-frame ones, with some missing. In the table there are 50,000 to 60,000 clones, 80% to 95% of which are singletons. The sequence derives from a female donor with multiple sclerosis, enrolled in a pregnancy study. The chain joins TRBV27 to TRBJ2-7, with 11 nucleotides matching TRBD1. Sequenced material: CD4+ T cells from peripheral blood mononuclear cells, taken in the second trimester of pregnancy. This CDR3 is CASSSRDRGFEQYF. CDR3 DNA: TGTGCCAGCAGTTCCCGGGACAGGGGGTTCGAGCAGTACTTC.